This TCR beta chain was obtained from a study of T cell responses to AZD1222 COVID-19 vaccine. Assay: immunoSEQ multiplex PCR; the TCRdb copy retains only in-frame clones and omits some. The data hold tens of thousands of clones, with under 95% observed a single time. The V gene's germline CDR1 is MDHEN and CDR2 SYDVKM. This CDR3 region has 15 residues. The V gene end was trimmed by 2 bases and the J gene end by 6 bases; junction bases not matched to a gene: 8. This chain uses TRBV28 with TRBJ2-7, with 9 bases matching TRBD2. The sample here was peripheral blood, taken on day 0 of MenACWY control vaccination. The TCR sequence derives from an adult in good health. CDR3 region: CASSLQASGAREQYF. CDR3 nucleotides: TGTGCCAGCAGTTTACAGGCTAGCGGGGCTCGCGAGCAGTACTTC.